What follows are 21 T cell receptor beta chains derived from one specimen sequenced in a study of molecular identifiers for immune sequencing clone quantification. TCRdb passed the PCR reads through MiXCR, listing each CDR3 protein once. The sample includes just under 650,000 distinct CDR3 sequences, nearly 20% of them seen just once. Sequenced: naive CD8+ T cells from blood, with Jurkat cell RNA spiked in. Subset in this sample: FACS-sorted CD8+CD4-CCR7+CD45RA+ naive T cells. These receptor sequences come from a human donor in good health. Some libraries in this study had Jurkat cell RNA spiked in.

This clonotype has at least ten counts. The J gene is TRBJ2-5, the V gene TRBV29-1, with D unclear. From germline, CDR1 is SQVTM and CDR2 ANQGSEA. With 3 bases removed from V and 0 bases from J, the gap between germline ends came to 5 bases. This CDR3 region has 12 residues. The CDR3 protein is CSVEGNQETQYF. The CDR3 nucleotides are TGCAGCGTTGAGGGCAACCAAGAGACCCAGTACTTC.

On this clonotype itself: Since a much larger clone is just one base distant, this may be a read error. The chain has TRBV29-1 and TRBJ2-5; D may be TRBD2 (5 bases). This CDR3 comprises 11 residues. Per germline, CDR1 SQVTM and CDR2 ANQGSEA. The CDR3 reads CSVGVGETKYF. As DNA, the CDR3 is TGCAGCGTTGGGGTCGGGGAGACCAAGTACTTC.

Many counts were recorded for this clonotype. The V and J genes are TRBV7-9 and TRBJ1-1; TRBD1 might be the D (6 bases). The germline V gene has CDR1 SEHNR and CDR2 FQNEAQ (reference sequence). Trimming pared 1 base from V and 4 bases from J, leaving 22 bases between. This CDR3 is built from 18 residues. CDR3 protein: CASSLGGLGTFVGTEAFF. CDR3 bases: TGTGCCAGCAGCTTAGGGGGACTAGGGACATTCGTTGGCACTGAAGCTTTCTTT.

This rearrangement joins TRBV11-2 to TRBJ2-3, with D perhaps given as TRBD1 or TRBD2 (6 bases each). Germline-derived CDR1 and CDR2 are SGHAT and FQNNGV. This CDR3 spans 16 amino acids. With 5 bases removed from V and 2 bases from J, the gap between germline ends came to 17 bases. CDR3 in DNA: TGTGCCAGCAGCCCCGTAGGGGGAGGTAACACAGATACGCAGTATTTT. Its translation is CASSPVGGGNTDTQYF. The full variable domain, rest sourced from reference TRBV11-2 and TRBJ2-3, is EAGVAQSPRYKIIEKRQSVAFWCNPISGHATLYWYQQILGQGPKLLIQFQNNGVVDDSQLPKDRFSAERLKGVDSTLKIQPAKLEDSAVYLCASSPVGGGNTDTQYFGPGTRLTVL.

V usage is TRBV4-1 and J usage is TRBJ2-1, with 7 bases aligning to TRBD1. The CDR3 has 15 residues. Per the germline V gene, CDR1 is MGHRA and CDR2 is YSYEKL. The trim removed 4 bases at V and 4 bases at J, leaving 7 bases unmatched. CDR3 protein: CASSLRDSEYNEQFF. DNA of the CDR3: TGCGCCAGCAGCCTCCGGGACAGCGAATACAATGAGCAGTTCTTC.

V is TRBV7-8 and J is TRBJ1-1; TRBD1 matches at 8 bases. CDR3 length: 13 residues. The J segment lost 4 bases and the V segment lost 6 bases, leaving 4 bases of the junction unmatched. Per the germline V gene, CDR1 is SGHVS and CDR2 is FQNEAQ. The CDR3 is CASRTGTGTEAFF. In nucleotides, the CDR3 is TGTGCCAGCAGGACCGGGACAGGCACTGAAGCTTTCTTT.

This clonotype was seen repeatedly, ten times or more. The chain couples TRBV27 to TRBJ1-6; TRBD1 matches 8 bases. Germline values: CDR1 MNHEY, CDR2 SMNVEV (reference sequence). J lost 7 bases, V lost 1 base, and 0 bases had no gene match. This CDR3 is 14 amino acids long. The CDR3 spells CASSLWTGNSPLHF. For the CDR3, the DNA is TGTGCCAGCAGTTTATGGACAGGGAATTCACCCCTCCACTTT.

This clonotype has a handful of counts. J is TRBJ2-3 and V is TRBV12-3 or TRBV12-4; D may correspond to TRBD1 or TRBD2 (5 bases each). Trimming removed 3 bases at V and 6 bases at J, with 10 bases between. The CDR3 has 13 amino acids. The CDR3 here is CASSLGPVDTQYF. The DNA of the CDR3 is TGTGCCAGCAGTTTGGGACCTGTGGATACGCAGTATTTT.

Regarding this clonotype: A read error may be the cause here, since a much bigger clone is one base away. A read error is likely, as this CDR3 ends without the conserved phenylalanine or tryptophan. CDR3 nucleotides: TGTGCCAGCACCGGCGGGGGAGAAGCTTTCCTT. Protein: CASTGGGEAFL. The chain recombines TRBV28 with TRBJ1-1; TRBD1 might be the D (5 bases). The germline V and J ends were trimmed by 7 bases and 8 bases, with 11 bases remaining between them. Germline V gene data show CDR1 as MDHEN and CDR2 as SYDVKM. This CDR3 comprises 11 residues.

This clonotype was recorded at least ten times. The CDR3 DNA is TGTGCCAGTAGTATCGCCCTGGTCTACGAGCAGTACTTC. Protein sequence: CASSIALVYEQYF. The gene calls are TRBV19 and TRBJ2-7; unclear D gene. The CDR3 has 13 residues. CDR1 and CDR2 (germline): LNHDA, SQIVND (reference sequence). The ends were cut back, 3 bases at V and 3 bases at J, with 9 bases in the middle.

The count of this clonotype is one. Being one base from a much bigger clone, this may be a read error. The CDR3 region is CSVEDLGQKETQYF. The CDR3 DNA is TGCAGCGTTGAAGATTTGGGGCAGAAAGAGACCCAGTACTTC. The chain couples TRBV29-1 to TRBJ2-5, with D maybe TRBD1 (5 bases). CDR1 is SQVTM, CDR2 ANQGSEA, per germline. Trimming took off 0 bases at V and 3 bases at J, with 11 bases between the two ends. The CDR3 is 14 residues long.

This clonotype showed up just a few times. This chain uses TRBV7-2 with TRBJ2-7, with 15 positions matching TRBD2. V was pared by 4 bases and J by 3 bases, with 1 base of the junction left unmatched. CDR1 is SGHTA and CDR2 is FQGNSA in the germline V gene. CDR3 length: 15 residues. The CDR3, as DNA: TGTGCCAGCAGCTGGACTAGCGGGAGGGACTACGAGCAGTACTTC. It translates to CASSWTSGRDYEQYF.

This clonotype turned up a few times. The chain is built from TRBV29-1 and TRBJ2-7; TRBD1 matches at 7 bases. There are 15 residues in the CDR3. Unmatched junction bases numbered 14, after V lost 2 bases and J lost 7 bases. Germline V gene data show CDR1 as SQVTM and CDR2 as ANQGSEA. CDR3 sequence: CSVELVGTADGEQYF. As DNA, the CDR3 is TGCAGCGTTGAATTAGTCGGGACAGCTGATGGTGAGCAGTACTTC.

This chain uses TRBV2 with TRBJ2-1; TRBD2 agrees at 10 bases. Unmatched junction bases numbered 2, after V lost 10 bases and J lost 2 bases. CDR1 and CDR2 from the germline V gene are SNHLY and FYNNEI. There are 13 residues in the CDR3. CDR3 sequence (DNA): TGTGCCATAACTAGCGGGACCTACAATGAGCAGTTCTTC. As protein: CAITSGTYNEQFF.

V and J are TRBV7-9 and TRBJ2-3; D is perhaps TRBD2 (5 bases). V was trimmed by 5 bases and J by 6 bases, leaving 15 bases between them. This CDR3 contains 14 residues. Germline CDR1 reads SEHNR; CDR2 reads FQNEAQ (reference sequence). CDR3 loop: CASSLDRTGDTQYF. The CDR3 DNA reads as TGTGCCAGCAGCCTTGACCGGACTGGGGATACGCAGTATTTT.

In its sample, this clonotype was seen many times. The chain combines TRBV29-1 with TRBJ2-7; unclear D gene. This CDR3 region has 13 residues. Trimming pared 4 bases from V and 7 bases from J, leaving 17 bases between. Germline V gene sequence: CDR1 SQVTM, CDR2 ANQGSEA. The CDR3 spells CSVVVGPAREQYF. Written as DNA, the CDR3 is TGCAGCGTTGTAGTAGGACCAGCTAGGGAGCAGTACTTC.

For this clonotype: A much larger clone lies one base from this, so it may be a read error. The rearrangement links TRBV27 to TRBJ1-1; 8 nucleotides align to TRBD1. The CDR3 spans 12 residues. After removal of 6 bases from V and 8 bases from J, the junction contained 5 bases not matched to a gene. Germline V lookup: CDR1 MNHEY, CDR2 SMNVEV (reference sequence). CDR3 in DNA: TGTGCCAGCAGCCGGACAGGGCAAGAAGCTTTCTTT. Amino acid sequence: CASSRTGQEAFF.

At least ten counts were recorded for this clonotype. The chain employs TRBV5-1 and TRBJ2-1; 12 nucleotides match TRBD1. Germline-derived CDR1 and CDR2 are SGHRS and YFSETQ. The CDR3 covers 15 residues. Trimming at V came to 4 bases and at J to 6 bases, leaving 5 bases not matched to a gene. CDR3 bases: TGCGCCAGCAGCGCTGGGACAGGGGGCCCCAATGAGCAGTTCTTC. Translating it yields CASSAGTGGPNEQFF. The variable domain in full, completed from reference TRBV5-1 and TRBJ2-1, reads KAGVTQTPRYLIKTRGQQVTLSCSPISGHRSVSWYQQTPGQGLQFLFEYFSETQRNKGNFPGRFSGRQFSNSRSEMNVSTLELGDSALYLCASSAGTGGPNEQFFGPGTRLTVL.

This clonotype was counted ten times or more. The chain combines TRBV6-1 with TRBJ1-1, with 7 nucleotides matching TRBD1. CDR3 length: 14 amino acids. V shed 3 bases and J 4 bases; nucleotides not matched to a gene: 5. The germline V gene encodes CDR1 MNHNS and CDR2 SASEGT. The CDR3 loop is CASSEEGAFTEAFF. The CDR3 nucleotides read TGTGCCAGCAGTGAGGAGGGGGCGTTCACTGAAGCTTTCTTT.

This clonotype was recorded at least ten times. As DNA, the CDR3 is TGTGCCAGCAGCCAGGAACTTAACAATGAGCAGTTCTTC. Its protein product is CASSQELNNEQFF. V usage is TRBV11-2 and J usage is TRBJ2-1; unclear D gene. Trimming cost V 5 bases and J 5 bases, with 10 bases left between them. The CDR3 is made up of 13 amino acids. Germline assignment: CDR1 SGHAT and CDR2 FQNNGV.

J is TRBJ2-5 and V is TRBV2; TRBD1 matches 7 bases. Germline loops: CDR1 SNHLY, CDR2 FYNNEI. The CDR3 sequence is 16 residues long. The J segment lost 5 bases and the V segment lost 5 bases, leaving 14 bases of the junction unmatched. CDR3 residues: CASSKLTGAPGETQYF. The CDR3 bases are TGTGCCAGCAGTAAACTTACAGGGGCGCCGGGTGAGACCCAGTACTTC. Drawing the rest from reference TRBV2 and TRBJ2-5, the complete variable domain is EPEVTQTPSHQVTQMGQEVILRCVPISNHLYFYWYRQILGQKVEFLVSFYNNEISEKSEIFDDQFSVERPDGSNFTLKIRSTKLEDSAMYFCASSKLTGAPGETQYFGPGTRLLVL.